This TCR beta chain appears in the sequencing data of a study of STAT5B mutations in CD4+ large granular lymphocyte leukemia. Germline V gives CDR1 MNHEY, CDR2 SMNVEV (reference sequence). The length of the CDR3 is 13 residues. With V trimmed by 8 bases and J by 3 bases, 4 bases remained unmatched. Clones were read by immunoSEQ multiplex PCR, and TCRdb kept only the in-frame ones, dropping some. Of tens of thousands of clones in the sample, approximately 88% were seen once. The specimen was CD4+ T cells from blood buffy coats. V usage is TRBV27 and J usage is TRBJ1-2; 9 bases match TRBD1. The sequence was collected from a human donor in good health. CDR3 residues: CASGRDRDYGYTF. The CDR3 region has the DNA TGTGCCAGCGGAAGGGACAGGGACTATGGCTACACCTTC.